This T cell receptor (beta chain) was retrieved from a study of shared T cell receptors in the human thymus. Sequencing was performed with immunoSEQ multiplex PCR; in TCRdb, only in-frame clones are kept and a portion is missing. The table records about 660,000 clones, roughly 90% of them present only once. A word on this clone: Distinct nucleotide sequences in the sample also encode this CDR3.

The germline CDR1 and CDR2 sequences are MNHEY and SMNVEV (reference sequence). This CDR3 has 15 amino acids. Trimming took 2 bases from V and 2 from J, leaving 10 bases between them. The data were also submitted as part of a second study, on human thymus T cells. That source reports: The study used thymus tissue resected during corrective heart surgery. Thymic and blood repertoires seemed to favor certain V and J genes. Related studies found that unrelated individuals share highly overlapping thymic repertoires.

This chain connects TRBV27 to TRBJ2-1, with D hard to call. This TCR was recovered from a boy younger than two with a congenital heart defect. Sequenced input: thymocytes. CDR3 amino acids: CASSLGSLPYNEQFF. CDR3 in DNA: TGTGCCAGCAGTTTAGGCAGTTTGCCCTACAATGAGCAGTTCTTC.